One and the same sample provided the 16 T cell receptor beta chains below, sequenced in a study of technical replicates of blood from several donors. Measured with immunoSEQ multiplex PCR; TCRdb has only the in-frame clones, and not every one. The table lists around 85,000 clones, about 94% of them singletons. Material: T cells isolated from PBMCs. Receptors were obtained from a human donor in good health.

Here the CDR3 DNA reads TGCGCCAGCAGCCAAGAGAGTGGGACAGGGGGTTACGAGCAGTACTTC. This codes for CASSQESGTGGYEQYF. The chain recombines TRBV4-1 with TRBJ2-7; 11 bases are shared with TRBD1. After removal of 0 bases from V and 4 bases from J, the junction contained 5 bases not matched to a gene. The CDR3 is 16 amino acids. Germline V lookup: CDR1 MGHRA, CDR2 YSYEKL.

The J gene is TRBJ2-7, the V gene TRBV5-4, with TRBD2 as a possible D gene (6 bases). V was clipped by 3 bases and J by 2 bases, with 18 bases between them. This CDR3 is 16 amino acids long. Per germline, CDR1 SGHNT and CDR2 YYREEE (reference sequence). CDR3 amino acids: CASSSIGGRGTYEQYF. CDR3 nucleotides: TGTGCCAGCAGCTCCATTGGGGGGAGAGGGACCTACGAGCAGTACTTC.

This clone has just one count. The V and J genes are TRBV11-2 and TRBJ1-2, with 7 bases that match TRBD1. J was trimmed by 5 bases and V by 5 bases; bases with no gene match: 8. This CDR3 has 14 residues. The V gene's germline CDR1 is SGHAT and CDR2 FQNNGV. The CDR3 DNA sequence: TGTGCCAGCAGCACTGGGCAGGGGGAATATGGCTACACCTTC. It yields the protein CASSTGQGEYGYTF.

The gene calls are TRBV19 and TRBJ1-2, with D maybe TRBD1 (6 bases). The V end lost 4 bases, the J end lost 7 bases, and 16 bases lay between the germline ends. Germline CDR1 reads LNHDA; CDR2 reads SQIVND (reference sequence). The CDR3 spans 14 residues. CDR3 coding DNA: TGTGCCAGTAGTAAGGCAGGGGCGCCTGGTGGCTACACCTTC. Amino acid sequence: CASSKAGAPGGYTF.

The chain combines TRBV28 with TRBJ2-2; 8 bases align to TRBD2. This CDR3 has 14 residues. V was clipped by 8 bases and J by 0 bases; unmatched bases: 2. Germline V lookup: CDR1 MDHEN, CDR2 SYDVKM. This CDR3 reads CASLLAANTGELFF. The CDR3 DNA reads TGTGCCAGCTTACTAGCGGCGAACACCGGGGAGCTGTTTTTT.

The V call is TRBV5-1, the J call TRBJ2-3; no definite D call. Germline loops: CDR1 SGHRS, CDR2 YFSETQ. CDR3 length: 15 residues. With 0 bases removed from V and 2 bases from J, the gap between germline ends came to 10 bases. Here the CDR3 DNA reads TGCGCCAGCAGCTTGGGAGCGCGCTCCACAGATACGCAGTATTTT. Translated: CASSLGARSTDTQYF.

V is TRBV9 and J is TRBJ1-1; weak D call: TRBD1 (6 bases). The CDR3 has 16 residues. Trimming took off 0 bases at V and 1 base at J, with 13 bases between the two ends. CDR1 is SGDLS, CDR2 YYNGEE, per germline. The CDR3 DNA reads TGTGCCAGCAGCGTAGTTCAGGGGTCGAAGAACACTGAAGCTTTCTTT. Amino acid sequence: CASSVVQGSKNTEAFF. Looking up the rest from reference TRBV9 and TRBJ1-1 gives the full variable domain: DSGVTQTPKHLITATGQRVTLRCSPRSGDLSVYWYQQSLDQGLQFLIQYYNGEERAKGNILERFSAQQFPDLHSELNLSSLELGDSALYFCASSVVQGSKNTEAFFGQGTRLTVV.

The chain recombines TRBV28 with TRBJ2-3; possible D gene TRBD2, 6 bases. The CDR3 has 14 residues. V was shortened by 4 bases and J by 5 bases, with 13 bases between the two germline ends. Germline CDR1 and CDR2: MDHEN and SYDVKM. CDR3 in DNA: TGTGCCAGCAGTTCCTCGACCGGGGGAGATACGCAGTATTTT. This sequence encodes CASSSSTGGDTQYF.

V is TRBV6-1 and J is TRBJ1-3; D unresolved. V lost 5 bases to trimming and J lost 0 bases, with 5 bases between them. CDR3 length: 13 residues. The germline gives CDR1 MNHNS, CDR2 SASEGT. CDR3: CASSIDSGNTIYF. CDR3 nucleotides: TGTGCCAGCAGTATAGACTCTGGAAACACCATATATTTT.

Here the CDR3 reads CATQPPGNQPQHF. The CDR3 nucleotides read TGTGCCACCCAACCTCCAGGGAATCAGCCCCAGCATTTT. The rearrangement uses TRBV15 and TRBJ1-5; tentative D call: TRBD1 (5 bases). CDR3 length: 13 amino acids. Deletions cut 8 bases from V and 4 bases from J, with 12 bases between. CDR1 and CDR2 (germline): LNHNV, YYDKDF (reference sequence).

The V call is TRBV5-1, the J call TRBJ2-5, with a possible D match to TRBD2 (6 bases). Trimming shortened V by 2 bases and J by 3 bases, and 8 bases separated the two germline ends. Germline V gene lookup returns CDR1 SGHRS and CDR2 YFSETQ. The CDR3 has 13 residues. This CDR3 is CASSFSGEETQYF. CDR3 coding DNA: TGCGCCAGCAGCTTTTCGGGAGAAGAGACCCAGTACTTC.

The V call is TRBV5-1, the J call TRBJ2-7; D unresolved. The CDR3 runs to 13 residues. Between the trimmed V and J ends, which lost 1 base and 3 bases, there was a span of 8 bases. Germline-derived CDR1 and CDR2 are SGHRS and YFSETQ. In DNA form, the CDR3 reads TGCGCCAGCAGCTTGACCGAGAGCTACGAGCAGTACTTC. Translated: CASSLTESYEQYF.

The rearrangement links TRBV10-2 to TRBJ2-7; 7 bases align to TRBD1. V gave up 4 bases and J gave up 3 bases; unmatched junction bases: 3. The CDR3 loop spans 13 amino acids. From germline, CDR1 is WSHSY and CDR2 SAAADI. The CDR3, as DNA: TGCGCCAGCAGTGGAGCAGGGGGCTACGAGCAGTACTTC. Its translation is CASSGAGGYEQYF.

This clone has just one count. The chain couples TRBV6-5 to TRBJ2-5, with 9 bases aligning to TRBD1. The CDR3 sequence is 15 residues long. With V trimmed by 6 bases and J by 2 bases, 7 bases remained unmatched. Germline V gene data show CDR1 as MNHEY and CDR2 as SVGAGI. The CDR3 DNA is TGTGCCAGCAGCACCGACAGGGGGGGGCAAGAGACCCAGTACTTC. Translating it yields CASSTDRGGQETQYF.

This rearrangement joins TRBV12-5 to TRBJ2-7, with D maybe TRBD2 (5 bases). In germline, CDR1 is LGHNT, CDR2 FRNRAP. This CDR3 contains 12 residues. Trimming shortened V by 2 bases and J by 6 bases, and 8 bases separated the two germline ends. CDR3 nucleotide sequence: TGTGCTAGTGGTTTGAACAGCGGCGAGCAGTACTTC. Its protein product is CASGLNSGEQYF.

CDR3: CASSLRWTGEYNEQFF. CDR3 sequence (DNA): TGCGCCAGCAGCCTACGTTGGACAGGGGAATACAATGAGCAGTTCTTC. The rearrangement joins TRBV5-1 to TRBJ2-1, with 9 bases that match TRBD1. The V and J ends lost 4 bases and 4 bases, in that order; junction bases with no gene match: 9. The V gene's germline CDR1 is SGHRS and CDR2 YFSETQ. This CDR3 region has 16 residues.